This T cell receptor (beta chain) is from a study of CD8 T cells in Susac syndrome. Overall study: There were Susac syndrome patients who were therapy-naive at blood draw, others on corticosteroids, and others on intravenous immunoglobulin alone. Study-level points and caveats: The authors acknowledged that the study's TCR sequencing and HLA analysis involved relatively few individuals. In Susac patients, clonal expansion was not detected in CD4+ cells.

When the RNA was reverse transcribed, random hexamers were used with an input of about 0.5 to 1 ug. The immunoSEQ assay covered 54 Vbeta and 13 Jbeta segments for CDR3. From the immunoSEQ multiplex PCR reads, TCRdb called clonotypes with MiXCR, one entry per CDR3 protein. The data contain about 210,000 distinct CDR3 sequences, 94% of them seen just once; the ten biggest clones take up about 0.14%. Worth noting for this clonotype: Antigen unknown.

The sequenced sample consisted of CD4+ T cells from PBMCs. This sequence originates from a human donor with Susac syndrome.

The CDR3 DNA reads TGTGCCAGCACCGAGGGGTCAGGGAACTATGGCTACACCTTC. This gives the protein CASTEGSGNYGYTF. The V and J genes are TRBV28 and TRBJ1-2; tentatively, D is TRBD1 (5 bases). The CDR3 has 14 amino acids. Between the trimmed V and J ends, which lost 7 bases and 2 bases, there was a span of 14 bases. Germline V gene data show CDR1 as MDHEN and CDR2 as SYDVKM.